The 18 T cell receptor beta chains below all came from one sample that was sequenced in a study of early T cells in non-severe SARS-CoV-2 infection. TCRdb called the 5' RACE reads again in MiXCR, with one record for every CDR3 protein. This repertoire shows about 69,000 distinct CDR3 sequences, 3.5% to 6% found once; its top ten account for roughly 3.7%. Source: whole blood, taken at baseline. The receptors were gathered from an adult who was a healthcare worker with PCR-confirmed SARS-CoV-2 infection or an uninfected control (not recorded which). The donor label of this sample is uncertain.

The chain links TRBV10-2 to TRBJ1-5; D not certain. CDR3 size: 13 residues. Germline CDR1 reads WSHSY; CDR2 reads SAAADI. Trimming left V 2 bases short and J 2 bases short, with 4 bases between. This chain's CDR3 is CASSEAGNQPQHF. CDR3 coding DNA: TGCGCCAGCAGTGAGGCCGGCAATCAGCCCCAGCATTTT.

This clonotype was seen more than once but under ten times. The chain carries TRBV27 and TRBJ2-3, with 7 bases aligning to TRBD2. Trimming cost V 7 bases and J 5 bases; bases outside gene matches: 18. Looked up from germline, CDR1 is MNHEY and CDR2 is SMNVEV (reference sequence). The CDR3 extends over 17 amino acids. Written as DNA, the CDR3 is TGTGCCAGCACCTCAGAACTCTTGGGGGGGGTTGGAGATACGCAGTATTTT. Amino acid sequence: CASTSELLGGVGDTQYF.

In this sample, this clonotype turned up many times. V usage is TRBV7-2 and J usage is TRBJ1-5, with 7 positions matching TRBD1. Germline-derived CDR1 and CDR2 are SGHTA and FQGNSA. This CDR3 comprises 15 residues. Trimming removed 3 bases from V and 2 bases from J; junction bases left unmatched: 4. The chain's CDR3 is CASSLEGTGNQPQHF. The CDR3 nucleotides read TGTGCCAGCAGCTTGGAAGGGACAGGCAATCAGCCCCAGCATTTT.

This clonotype has a count of ten or more. This chain links TRBV12-3 or TRBV12-4 with TRBJ2-3, with unresolved D. With 0 bases removed from V and 5 bases from J, the gap between germline ends came to 15 bases. The CDR3 is 16 residues long. This CDR3 is CASSLAQPAVVDTQYF. The CDR3 DNA follows: TGTGCCAGCAGTTTAGCGCAGCCGGCCGTGGTAGATACGCAGTATTTT.

This chain connects TRBV28 to TRBJ2-3; D ambiguous. Germline CDR1 MDHEN, CDR2 SYDVKM. CDR3 length: 15 amino acids. Trimming cost V 6 bases and J 3 bases, with 16 bases left between them. Written as DNA, the CDR3 is TGTGCCAGCAGGGCCTCGCACAACCCTACAGATACGCAGTATTTT. This gives the protein CASRASHNPTDTQYF.

The chain has TRBV25-1 and TRBJ1-5, with D tentatively TRBD1 (6 bases). V was cut by 5 bases and J by 2 bases, with 19 bases left in between. Germline V gives CDR1 MGHDK, CDR2 SYGVNS. The CDR3 has 17 residues. Here the CDR3 DNA reads TGTGCCAGCAGTTCTCCCGGGGACACGTTCGGCAATCAGCCCCAGCATTTT. As protein: CASSSPGDTFGNQPQHF.

V is TRBV5-4 and J is TRBJ1-1; 8 nucleotides match TRBD1. The CDR3 spans 16 residues. In germline, CDR1 is SGHNT, CDR2 YYREEE (reference sequence). Trimming took 2 bases from V and 2 from J; bases not matched to a gene: 8. The chain's CDR3 is CASSLEGTGINTEAFF. As DNA, the CDR3 is TGTGCCAGCAGCTTAGAAGGGACAGGAATTAACACTGAAGCTTTCTTT.

This clonotype was counted at least ten times. The chain carries TRBV29-1 and TRBJ1-5, with D unresolved. Trimming removed 1 base from V and 7 bases from J, with 11 bases in between. The CDR3 is 13 amino acids. The germline V gene encodes CDR1 SQVTM and CDR2 ANQGSEA. The CDR3, as DNA: TGCAGCGTTGAAGTCCCGGGGAGGCAGCCCCAGCATTTT. Translated, it gives CSVEVPGRQPQHF.

This clonotype occurred many times. The J gene is TRBJ2-3, the V gene TRBV6-6; possibly TRBD1 or TRBD2 for D (5 bases each). The V gene lost 4 bases and the J gene lost 2 bases, with 13 bases spanning the gap. Germline-derived CDR1 and CDR2 are MNHNY and SVGAGI (reference sequence). The CDR3 has 15 amino acids. The CDR3 sequence is CASSLMGVHTDTQYF. The CDR3 DNA is TGTGCCAGCAGTTTAATGGGGGTCCACACAGATACGCAGTATTTT.

This clonotype showed up just a few times. The chain carries TRBV10-3 and TRBJ1-1, with 9 nucleotides matching TRBD1. Germline-derived CDR1 and CDR2 are ENHRY and SYGVKD. This CDR3 has 15 amino acids. V lost 3 bases and J lost 6; bases outside the gene matches: 8. The CDR3 coding sequence is TGTGCCATCAGTGACCCGGACAGGGGCGAACCTGAAGCTTTCTTT. Protein: CAISDPDRGEPEAFF.

This clonotype was observed a handful of times. V is TRBV28 and J is TRBJ2-7, with D uncertain. Trimming removed 1 base from V and 0 bases from J, with 10 bases in between. The CDR3 loop spans 15 amino acids. CDR1 MDHEN and CDR2 SYDVKM come from the germline V gene. DNA of the CDR3: TGTGCCAGCAGTTTATTGGACGCGAGCTCCTACGAGCAGTACTTC. Protein sequence: CASSLLDASSYEQYF.

This clonotype occurred many times. The J gene is TRBJ2-1, the V gene TRBV4-1; 7 nucleotides align to TRBD2. CDR3 length: 16 residues. Germline CDR1 is MGHRA and CDR2 is YSYEKL. With 0 bases clipped from V and 0 bases from J, the junction kept 2 bases outside the gene matches. As DNA, the CDR3 is TGCGCCAGCAGCCAAGAAGGACTAGTCTCCTACAATGAGCAGTTCTTC. This codes for CASSQEGLVSYNEQFF.

There are many counts of this clonotype. V gene TRBV3-1 combines with J gene TRBJ1-6; D perhaps matches TRBD1 (5 bases). The CDR3 spans 14 residues. Germline CDR1 LGHDT, CDR2 YNNKEL (reference sequence). V was clipped by 0 bases and J by 9 bases, with 9 bases between them. This chain's CDR3 is CASSQEPRGSPLHF. The CDR3 DNA is TGTGCCAGCAGCCAAGAACCTAGGGGTTCACCCCTCCACTTT. The full variable domain, with the rest looked up from reference TRBV3-1 and TRBJ1-6, is DTAVSQTPKYLVTQMGNDKSIKCEQNLGHDTMYWYKQDSKKFLKIMFSYNNKELIINETVPNRFSPKSPDKAHLNLHINSLELGDSAVYFCASSQEPRGSPLHFGNGTRLTVT.

This clonotype was observed many times. The chain recombines TRBV2 with TRBJ1-5; 9 bases are shared with TRBD1. The CDR3 runs to 14 residues. V was pared by 7 bases and J by 6 bases, with 7 bases of the junction left unmatched. Per the germline V gene, CDR1 is SNHLY and CDR2 is FYNNEI. The CDR3 loop is CASTWTGESQPQHF. The CDR3 bases are TGTGCCAGCACTTGGACAGGGGAGAGTCAGCCCCAGCATTTT.

The chain recombines TRBV3-1 with TRBJ1-5; no definite D call. The CDR3 consists of 15 residues. The germline CDR1 and CDR2 sequences are LGHDT and YNNKEL (reference sequence). V was cut by 1 base and J by 3 bases, with 10 bases left in between. In nucleotides, the CDR3 is TGTGCCAGCAGCCAAGGAGGAGTGGACAATCAGCCCCAGCATTTT. Its protein is CASSQGGVDNQPQHF.

In its sample, this clonotype was seen many times. V usage is TRBV6-1 and J usage is TRBJ1-2, with D maybe TRBD1 (5 bases). The CDR3 sequence is 11 residues long. Between the trimmed V and J ends, which lost 5 bases and 8 bases, there was a span of 9 bases. Germline values: CDR1 MNHNS, CDR2 SASEGT. The CDR3 loop is CASSQGWGYTF. CDR3 nucleotides: TGTGCCAGCAGTCAGGGTTGGGGCTACACCTTC.

This clonotype was seen many times. The genes are TRBV4-2 and TRBJ2-3; 8 bases are a match to TRBD1. The length of the CDR3 is 16 residues. Germline values: CDR1 LGHNA, CDR2 YNFKEQ. The V segment lost 0 bases and the J segment 1 base; nucleotides outside the gene matches: 3. The CDR3 bases are TGTGCCAGCAGCCAAGAGATGGGACAGGGCACAGATACGCAGTATTTT. Translated: CASSQEMGQGTDTQYF.

This clonotype was observed at least ten times. V gene TRBV12-3 or TRBV12-4 combines with J gene TRBJ2-7, with 12 bases matching TRBD2. The CDR3 is made up of 16 amino acids. V lost 5 bases and J lost 4; bases outside the gene matches: 9. This chain's CDR3 is CASSPQLAGGRYEQYF. The CDR3 nucleotides read TGTGCCAGCAGTCCCCAGCTAGCGGGGGGGCGGTACGAGCAGTACTTC.